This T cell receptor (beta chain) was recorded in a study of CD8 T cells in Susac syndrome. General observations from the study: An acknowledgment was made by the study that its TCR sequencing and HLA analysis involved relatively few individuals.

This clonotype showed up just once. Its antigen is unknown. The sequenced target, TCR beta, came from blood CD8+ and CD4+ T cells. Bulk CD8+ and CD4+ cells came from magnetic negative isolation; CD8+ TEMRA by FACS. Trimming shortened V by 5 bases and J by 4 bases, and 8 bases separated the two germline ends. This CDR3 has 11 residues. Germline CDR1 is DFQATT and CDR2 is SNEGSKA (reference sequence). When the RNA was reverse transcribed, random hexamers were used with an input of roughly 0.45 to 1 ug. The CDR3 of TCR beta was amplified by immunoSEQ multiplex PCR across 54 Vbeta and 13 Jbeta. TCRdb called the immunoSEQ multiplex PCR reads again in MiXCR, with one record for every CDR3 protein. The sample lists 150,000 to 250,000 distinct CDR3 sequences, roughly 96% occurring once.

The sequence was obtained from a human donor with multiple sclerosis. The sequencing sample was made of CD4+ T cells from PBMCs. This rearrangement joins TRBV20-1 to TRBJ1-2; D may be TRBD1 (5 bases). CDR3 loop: CSAPDSYGYTF. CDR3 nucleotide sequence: TGCAGTGCTCCCGACAGCTATGGCTACACCTTC.